The 12 T cell receptor beta chains given below trace back to one sample, sequenced in a study of CD8 T cells in Susac syndrome. After extraction with the RNeasy kit, roughly 0.5 to 1 ug of the RNA was reverse transcribed using random hexamers. TCRdb re-called the immunoSEQ multiplex PCR reads with MiXCR, one entry per CDR3 protein. The sample holds 200,000 or so distinct CDR3 sequences, nearly 97% seen once. Sequenced material: CD4+ T cells from PBMCs. Every receptor here comes from a human donor with multiple sclerosis.

The rearrangement uses TRBV29-1 and TRBJ1-1; tentative D call: TRBD1 (5 bases). This CDR3 is built from 14 residues. Between the trimmed V and J ends, which lost 6 bases and 5 bases, there was a span of 19 bases. Germline CDR1 SQVTM, CDR2 ANQGSEA. The CDR3 loop is CSVGAGAGLTEAFF. The CDR3 region has the DNA TGCAGCGTCGGAGCTGGGGCGGGTTTGACTGAAGCTTTCTTT. Filled out from reference TRBV29-1 and TRBJ1-1, the complete variable domain reads SAVISQKPSRDICQRGTSLTIQCQVDSQVTMMFWYRQQPGQSLTLIATANQGSEATYESGFVIDKFPISRPNLTFSTLTVSNMSPEDSSIYLCSVGAGAGLTEAFFGQGTRLTVV.

This sequence joins TRBV30 and TRBJ1-2, with 10 bases identical to TRBD1. The CDR3 consists of 13 residues. Germline assignment: CDR1 GTSNPN and CDR2 SVGIG (reference sequence). Trimming cost V 1 base and J 7 bases; bases outside gene matches: 3. CDR3 nucleotide sequence: TGTGCCTGGAGTGAGACAGGGGGCGTTGGCTACACCTTC. Translated, it gives CAWSETGGVGYTF.

The CDR3 loop reads CASSFLNQPQHF. The CDR3 DNA is TGTGCCAGCAGCTTCTTAAATCAGCCCCAGCATTTT. V usage is TRBV7-8 and J usage is TRBJ1-5; D not certain. The CDR3 has 12 amino acids. From germline, CDR1 is SGHVS and CDR2 FQNEAQ. V was clipped by 3 bases and J by 4 bases, with 4 bases between them.

A single count supports this clonotype. This sequence joins TRBV5-1 and TRBJ2-7, with 7 bases matching TRBD1. Trimming took 0 bases from V and 4 from J; bases not matched to a gene: 10. The CDR3 contains 16 residues. The germline V gene encodes CDR1 SGHRS and CDR2 YFSETQ. The CDR3 region has the DNA TGCGCCAGCAGCTTGGTCGAGGGGGCCAGCCGATACGAGCAGTACTTC. Translated: CASSLVEGASRYEQYF.

The gene calls are TRBV14 and TRBJ2-6; D gene unclear. CDR1 and CDR2 from the germline V gene are SGHDN and FVKESK. The CDR3 totals 14 residues. The ends were cut back, 1 base at V and 4 bases at J, with 5 bases in the middle. CDR3 sequence: CASSQVNGANVLTF. In nucleotides, the CDR3 is TGTGCCAGCAGCCAAGTGAACGGGGCCAACGTCCTGACTTTC.

The V gene is TRBV29-1, the J gene TRBJ1-1, with D possibly TRBD1 on 6 matching bases. V dropped 5 bases and J dropped 4 bases, with 14 bases sitting between them. Germline CDR1 is SQVTM and CDR2 is ANQGSEA. The CDR3 is 13 residues long. CDR3 residues: CSVTGRLTTEAFF. CDR3 nucleotide sequence: TGCAGCGTTACAGGGAGGCTCACCACTGAAGCTTTCTTT.

The gene calls are TRBV2 and TRBJ2-5; D is possibly TRBD2 (6 bases). This CDR3 comprises 13 residues. Germline V lookup: CDR1 SNHLY, CDR2 FYNNEI. V shed 6 bases and J shed 3 bases, with 11 bases lying between them. Here the CDR3 DNA reads TGTGCCAGCAGAAATCCGGGAGAAGAGACCCAGTACTTC. It yields the protein CASRNPGEETQYF. The variable domain in full, with the rest retrieved from reference TRBV2 and TRBJ2-5, is EPEVTQTPSHQVTQMGQEVILRCVPISNHLYFYWYRQILGQKVEFLVSFYNNEISEKSEIFDDQFSVERPDGSNFTLKIRSTKLEDSAMYFCASRNPGEETQYFGPGTRLLVL.

In DNA, the CDR3 is TGCAGTGCTGTCCGGGACAGCGCTGGGTATGGCTACACCTTC. It yields the protein CSAVRDSAGYGYTF. The chain is built from TRBV20-1 and TRBJ1-2; TRBD1 matches 7 bases. This CDR3 spans 14 amino acids. The V gene's germline CDR1 is DFQATT and CDR2 SNEGSKA (reference sequence). V trimming: 5 bases; J trimming: 5 bases; junction bases outside the gene matches: 11.

The chain has TRBV30 and TRBJ2-7; TRBD2 aligns across 9 bases. With 0 bases clipped from V and 3 bases from J, the junction kept 3 bases outside the gene matches. CDR3 length: 14 amino acids. Germline V lookup: CDR1 GTSNPN, CDR2 SVGIG (reference sequence). CDR3 amino acids: CAWSVKRGVYEQYF. The DNA of the CDR3 is TGTGCCTGGAGTGTTAAGCGGGGGGTCTACGAGCAGTACTTC.

The V and J genes are TRBV7-6 and TRBJ2-1, with 8 bases fitting TRBD2. Germline V gene lookup returns CDR1 SGHVS and CDR2 FNYEAQ. The trim removed 4 bases at V and 7 bases at J, leaving 9 bases unmatched. The CDR3 consists of 15 residues. Written as DNA, the CDR3 is TGTGCCAGCAGCTCTACTAGCGGCGGGGCAAATGAGCAGTTCTTC. Its protein product is CASSSTSGGANEQFF.

This chain links TRBV7-8 with TRBJ1-5; tentatively, D is TRBD1 (6 bases). The CDR3 spans 16 residues. Germline loops: CDR1 SGHVS, CDR2 FQNEAQ. The V end lost 1 base, the J end lost 1 base, and 11 bases lay between the germline ends. The CDR3 DNA reads as TGTGCCAGCAGCTTAGGGAGGGGGTCAAGCAATCAGCCCCAGCATTTT. Its translation: CASSLGRGSSNQPQHF. Based on the CDR3 plus reference TRBV7-8 and TRBJ1-5, the full variable domain is GAGVSQSPRYKVAKRGQDVALRCDPISGHVSLFWYQQALGQGPEFLTYFQNEAQLDKSGLPSDRFFAERPEGSVSTLKIQRTQQEDSAVYLCASSLGRGSSNQPQHFGDGTRLSIL.

The V gene is TRBV15, the J gene TRBJ2-7, with D maybe TRBD2 (5 bases). This CDR3 is 14 amino acids long. The germline CDR1 and CDR2 sequences are LNHNV and YYDKDF (reference sequence). V was cut by 0 bases and J by 9 bases, with 15 bases left in between. The CDR3 protein is CATSRDQEVSAQYF. The CDR3 nucleotides read TGTGCCACCAGCAGAGATCAGGAGGTATCCGCGCAGTACTTC.